The source of this T cell receptor beta chain is a study of graft-versus-host responses after intestinal transplantation. To note about this clone: Its antigen is still unknown.

Some clones are missing from TCRdb's copy, which holds only in-frame ones; the method was immunoSEQ multiplex PCR. The table lists more than 100,000 clones, over 80% of them singletons, with more than 0.09% in the top ten. Germline lookup yields CDR1 SGHTA and CDR2 FQGTGA. V gave up 0 bases and J gave up 5 bases, with 11 bases separating them. This CDR3 contains 14 residues. This receptor was identified in a human donor who received an intestinal transplant. The chain is built from TRBV7-3 and TRBJ2-7; D is possibly TRBD2 (5 bases). The sequences come from unstimulated CD4+ T cells sorted from spleen or lymph node cells, collected before intestinal transplant. CDR3 loop: CASSLTPGIDEQYF. CDR3 DNA sequence: TGTGCCAGCAGCTTAACTCCGGGAATTGACGAGCAGTACTTC.